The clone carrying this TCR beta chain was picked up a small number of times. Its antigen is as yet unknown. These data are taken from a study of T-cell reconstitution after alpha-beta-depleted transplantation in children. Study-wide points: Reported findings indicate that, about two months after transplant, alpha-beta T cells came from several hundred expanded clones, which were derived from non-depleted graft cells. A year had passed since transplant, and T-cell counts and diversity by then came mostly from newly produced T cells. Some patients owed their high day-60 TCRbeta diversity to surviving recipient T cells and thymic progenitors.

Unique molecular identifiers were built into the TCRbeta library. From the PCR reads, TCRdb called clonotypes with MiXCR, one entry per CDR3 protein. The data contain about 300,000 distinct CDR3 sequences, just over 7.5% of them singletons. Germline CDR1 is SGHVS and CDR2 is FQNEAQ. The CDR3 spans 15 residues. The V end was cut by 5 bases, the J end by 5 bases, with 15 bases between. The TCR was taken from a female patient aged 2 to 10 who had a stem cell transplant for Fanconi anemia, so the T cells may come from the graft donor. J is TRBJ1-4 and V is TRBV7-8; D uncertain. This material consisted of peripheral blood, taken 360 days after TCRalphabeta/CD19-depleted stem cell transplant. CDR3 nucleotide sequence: TGTGCCAGCAGCCCCTCTCGAGGGTGGAATGAAAAACTGTTTTTT. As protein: CASSPSRGWNEKLFF.